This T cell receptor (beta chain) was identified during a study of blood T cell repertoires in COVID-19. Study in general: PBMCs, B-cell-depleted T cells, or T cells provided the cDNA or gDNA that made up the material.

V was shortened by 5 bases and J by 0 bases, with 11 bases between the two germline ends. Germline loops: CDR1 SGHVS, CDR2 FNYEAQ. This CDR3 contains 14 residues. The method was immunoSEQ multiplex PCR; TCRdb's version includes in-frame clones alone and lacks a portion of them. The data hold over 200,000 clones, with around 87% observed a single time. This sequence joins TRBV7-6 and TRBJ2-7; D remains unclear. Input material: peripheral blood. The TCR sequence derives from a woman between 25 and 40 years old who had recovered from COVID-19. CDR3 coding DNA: TGTGCCAGCAGCCCAACAGAGAGCTCCTACGAGCAGTACTTC. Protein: CASSPTESSYEQYF.